This T cell receptor beta chain was observed in a study of beta chain features in type 1 diabetes. Study outcomes and limitations: Across all four CD4+ subsets, people with type 1 diabetes showed modestly shorter TCRB CDR3s. For TCRB rearrangement, an influence of HLA type remained unresolved here. Any PCR bias toward short templates would affect both groups alike. VDJ junctions from type 1 diabetes patients carried fewer insertions and larger deletions.

This clone was seen a few times. Antigen unknown. The isolated RNA, all of it, was reverse transcribed, so expressed TCRB transcripts were what got sequenced. Profiled with immunoSEQ multiplex PCR; TCRdb holds only in-frame clones, not every one. Of hundreds of thousands of clones in the sample, 13% were seen once. CDR1 MNHEY and CDR2 SVGAGI come from the germline V gene. Trimming stripped 6 bases from V and 15 bases from J, with 18 bases between. This CDR3 spans 12 amino acids. Populations isolated by sorting all had purity greater than 95%. The sequence was obtained from a young man with type 1 diabetes. V is TRBV6-5 and J is TRBJ2-1, with D uncertain. Sequenced input: naive CD4+ T cells from blood. As DNA, the CDR3 is TGTGCCAGCAGCAGAGACCGGGTTCGGTTGTTCTTC. This gives the protein CASSRDRVRLFF.